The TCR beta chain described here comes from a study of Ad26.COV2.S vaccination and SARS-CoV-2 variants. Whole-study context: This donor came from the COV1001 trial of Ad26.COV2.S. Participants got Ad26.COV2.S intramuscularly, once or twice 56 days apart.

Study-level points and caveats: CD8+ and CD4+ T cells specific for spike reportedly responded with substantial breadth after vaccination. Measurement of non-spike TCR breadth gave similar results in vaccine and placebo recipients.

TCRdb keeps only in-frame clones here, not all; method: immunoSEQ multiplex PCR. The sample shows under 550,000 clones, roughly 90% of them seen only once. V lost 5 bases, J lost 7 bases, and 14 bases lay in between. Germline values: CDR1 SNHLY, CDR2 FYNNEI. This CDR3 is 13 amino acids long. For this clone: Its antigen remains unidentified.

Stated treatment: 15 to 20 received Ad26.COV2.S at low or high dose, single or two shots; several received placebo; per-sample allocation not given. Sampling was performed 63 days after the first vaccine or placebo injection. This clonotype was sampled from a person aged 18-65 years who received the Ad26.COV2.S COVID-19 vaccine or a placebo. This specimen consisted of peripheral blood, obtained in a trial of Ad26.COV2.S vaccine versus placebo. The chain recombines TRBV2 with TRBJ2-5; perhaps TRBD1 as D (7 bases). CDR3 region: CASSSQGDWTQYF. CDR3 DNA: TGTGCCAGCAGTTCTCAGGGGGACTGGACCCAGTACTTC.